These T cell receptor beta chains were read from a single sample in a study of cytomegalovirus exposure and HLA in healthy donors. Only in-frame clones appear in the TCRdb table, and some are missing; sequencing was by immunoSEQ multiplex PCR. The sample yields about 360,000 clones, just over 85% seen once. The sequencing sample was made of PBMCs. The receptor source for this set is a woman aged 18-29 years in good health and CMV-seronegative. CDR3s include the opening cysteine and the closing phenylalanine or tryptophan. A D gene is named only where the DNA matches it firmly. For some rows the clone size is stated as once, few or many, or as a class when expanded; others skip it.

j_call	cdr3_length	clone_size	d_call	v_call	cdr3_aa	cdr3_nt
TRBJ1-5	14	-	-	TRBV28	CASLSGGDPDTQHF	TGTGCCAGCTTATCCGGGGGGGACCCAGATACGCAGCATTTT
TRBJ2-7	15	-	TRBD1	TRBV18	CASSHNRDRGYEQYF	TGTGCCAGCTCACATAACCGGGACAGGGGTTACGAGCAGTACTTC
TRBJ2-7	12	few	TRBD1	TRBV6-5	CASSGDRAKQYF	TGTGCCAGCAGTGGGGACAGGGCAAAGCAGTACTTC
TRBJ2-7	14	-	TRBD1	TRBV5-6	CASSLAGGAYEQYF	TGTGCCAGCAGCTTGGCAGGGGGAGCCTACGAGCAGTACTTC
TRBJ2-1	15	-	-	TRBV7-2	CASSTTANSYNEQFF	TGTGCCAGCAGCACGACAGCTAATTCCTACAATGAGCAGTTCTTC
TRBJ2-7	12	-	-	TRBV5-8	CASSLQGYEQYF	TGTGCCAGCAGCTTACAGGGCTACGAGCAGTACTTC
TRBJ1-2	16	-	TRBD1	TRBV9	CASSAPLGTGGDGYTF	TGTGCCAGCAGCGCCCCACTGGGGACAGGGGGGGACGGCTACACCTTC
TRBJ1-1	17	once	-	TRBV9	CASSVAGALLKNTEAFF	TGTGCCAGCAGCGTAGCAGGTGCCCTTTTAAAGAACACTGAAGCTTTCTTT
TRBJ2-7	14	-	-	TRBV9	CASSPGKAPYEQYF	TGTGCCAGCAGCCCGGGAAAGGCTCCCTACGAGCAGTACTTC
TRBJ2-1	14	once	TRBD1	TRBV5-1	CASSDPQGAGEQFF	TGCGCCAGCAGCGATCCGCAGGGGGCAGGTGAGCAGTTCTTC
TRBJ2-5	15	-	TRBD2	TRBV27	CASSFKREGRETQYF	TGTGCCAGCAGTTTTAAGCGGGAGGGCCGGGAGACCCAGTACTTC
TRBJ2-7	14	-	-	TRBV7-9	CASSFELSGREQYF	TGTGCCAGCAGCTTTGAACTGTCAGGGCGCGAGCAGTACTTC
TRBJ1-2	14	-	-	TRBV27	CASSSGQSNYGYTF	TGTGCCAGCAGTTCCGGACAGAGCAACTATGGCTACACCTTC
TRBJ2-7	14	once	-	TRBV18	CASSPPGRWYEQYF	TGTGCCAGCTCACCACCGGGCAGGTGGTACGAGCAGTACTTC
TRBJ2-2	15	-	TRBD2	TRBV5-1	CASSLSGANTGELFF	TGCGCCAGCAGCTTAAGCGGGGCGAACACCGGGGAGCTGTTTTTT
TRBJ2-1	12	-	-	TRBV6-5	CASSYGGYEQFF	TGTGCCAGCAGTTACGGAGGGTATGAGCAGTTCTTC
TRBJ2-7	12	-	TRBD1	TRBV5-1	CASRDRDVEQYF	TGCGCCAGCAGAGACAGGGACGTGGAGCAGTACTTC
TRBJ2-1	14	-	TRBD1	TRBV2	CAIPGTGGHNEQFF	TGTGCCATACCCGGGACAGGGGGCCACAATGAGCAGTTCTTC
TRBJ1-2	18	-	TRBD1	TRBV7-7	CASSPAWGQGVDNYGYTF	TGTGCCAGCAGCCCGGCTTGGGGACAGGGGGTCGATAACTATGGCTACACCTTC
TRBJ2-5	16	-	TRBD1	TRBV5-6	CASSRGQGNNLETQYF	TGTGCCAGCAGCAGGGGACAGGGGAATAATTTAGAGACCCAGTACTTC
TRBJ1-2	15	-	-	TRBV2	CASRLTFSLNYGYTF	TGTGCCAGCAGGTTAACGTTCTCACTAAACTATGGCTACACCTTC
TRBJ1-4	14	-	-	TRBV27	CASSLSALNEKLFF	TGTGCCAGCAGTTTAAGCGCTCTTAATGAAAAACTGTTTTTT
TRBJ2-1	14	-	-	TRBV19	CASQRADLKDEQFF	TGTGCCTCCCAAAGAGCGGACCTGAAGGATGAGCAGTTCTTC
TRBJ2-7	14	-	TRBD1	TRBV29-1	CSVDLGGSSYEQYF	TGCAGCGTTGATTTAGGGGGCAGCTCCTACGAGCAGTACTTC
TRBJ2-7	13	-	-	TRBV29-1	CSVAWDSSYEQYF	TGCAGCGTTGCCTGGGACTCCTCCTACGAGCAGTACTTC
TRBJ1-5	15	-	-	TRBV27	CASSLEGREGQPQHF	TGTGCCAGCAGTTTGGAGGGGCGCGAGGGCCAGCCCCAGCATTTT
TRBJ1-2	16	-	-	TRBV7-2	CASSLDRTLSNYGYTF	TGTGCCAGCAGCTTAGATCGGACATTGAGTAACTATGGCTACACCTTC
TRBJ2-7	15	-	TRBD1	TRBV7-9	CASSPGAGGFYEQYF	TGTGCCAGCAGCCCCGGGGCAGGGGGATTTTACGAGCAGTACTTC
TRBJ1-5	15	-	-	TRBV28	CASSPTGRSNQPQHF	TGTGCCAGCAGTCCCACAGGGCGTAGCAATCAGCCCCAGCATTTT
TRBJ2-7	15	-	-	TRBV2	CASSRGGTSSYEQYF	TGTGCCAGCAGTCGTGGGGGGACGAGCTCCTACGAGCAGTACTTC
TRBJ2-1	15	-	-	TRBV7-9	CASSSTMTSYNEQFF	TGTGCCAGCAGCTCCACGATGACTAGCTACAATGAGCAGTTCTTC
TRBJ2-6	18	once	TRBD1	TRBV6-4	CASSEGGQGAAGANVLTF	TGTGCCAGCAGTGAGGGAGGACAGGGGGCGGCGGGGGCCAACGTCCTGACTTTC